The clone carrying this TCR beta chain was found a few times. What it binds is not known. The ends were cut back, 4 bases at V and 3 bases at J, with 15 bases in the middle. Germline assignment: CDR1 MGHDK and CDR2 SYGVNS. CDR3 length: 15 amino acids. The data originate from a study of vaccination and CD4 T cells after COVID-19. Study background: Two mRNA vaccine doses were given, either BNT162b2 or mRNA-1273. In the control cultures, a CEFX pool, an HIV-1 Nef pool, or no peptide was supplied. Study-wide points: Reactive clonotype counts went from median roughly 19 after infection to 38 after vaccination, nonsignificantly.

Sequencing of DNA taken from cultured CD4+ T cells relied on the Oncomine TCR Beta short-read assay. Investigators obtained genomic DNA by extraction from cultured CD4+ T cells. MiXCR, run by TCRdb on the PCR reads, gives a single entry per CDR3 protein. The sample has nearly 25,000 distinct CDR3 sequences, about 30% seen once. Sample time point: late sampling 161 to 241 days after vaccination in a few convalescent patients. The treatment here: approximately 9-day PBMC culture with coronavirus spike peptide pools or control peptides (ViraFEST assay). This material consisted of CD4+ T cells from blood, cultured in vitro, taken about 7 months after SARS-CoV-2 vaccination. The rearrangement uses TRBV25-1 and TRBJ1-2; D gene ambiguous. The receptor was isolated from a human donor who had recovered from COVID-19. Here the CDR3 DNA reads TGTGCCAGCAGTGCCGCTGGACCCCTCGACTATGGCTACACCTTC. It specifies CASSAAGPLDYGYTF.